These T cell receptor beta chains were read from a single sample in a study of blood T cells in healthy people across ages. TCRdb analysed the 5' RACE reads with MiXCR anew, one entry per CDR3 protein. The sample lists 1.8 million or so distinct CDR3 sequences; roughly two fifths were seen once. Sequencing was performed on blood. These receptors all come from a human donor in good health. CDR3s include the opening cysteine and the closing phenylalanine or tryptophan. Fields, in order: J gene, D gene, V gene, clone size, CDR3 protein, CDR3 DNA. The D gene is left open where the match is weak. Rows may omit the clone size; those that give it use once, few, many or a size class.

j_gene: TRBJ2-3; d_gene: TRBD2; v_gene: TRBV25-1; abundance: many; CDR3aa: CASTKAGDSTDTQYF; CDR3nt: TGTGCCAGCACAAAAGCGGGGGATAGCACAGATACGCAGTATTTT
j_gene: TRBJ1-2; d_gene: -; v_gene: TRBV5-1; abundance: once; CDR3aa: CASSKENRNYGYTF; CDR3nt: TGCGCCAGCAGCAAGGAAAACAGGAACTATGGCTACACCTTC
j_gene: TRBJ2-7; d_gene: TRBD2; v_gene: TRBV4-2; abundance: -; CDR3aa: CASSPSALAADREQYF; CDR3nt: TGTGCCAGCAGCCCCTCCGCCCTAGCGGCCGACCGCGAGCAGTACTTC
j_gene: TRBJ2-1; d_gene: -; v_gene: TRBV9; abundance: few; CDR3aa: CASSVEASVRFSWQFF; CDR3nt: TGTGCCAGCAGCGTAGAAGCTAGCGTTAGATTTTCGTGGCAGTTCTTC
j_gene: TRBJ2-3; d_gene: TRBD2; v_gene: TRBV12-3/TRBV12-4; abundance: -; CDR3aa: CASASGGKDTQYF; CDR3nt: TGTGCCAGCGCCAGCGGGGGGAAAGATACGCAGTATTTT
j_gene: TRBJ2-5; d_gene: -; v_gene: TRBV5-1; abundance: -; CDR3aa: CASSSEDTIETQYF; CDR3nt: TGCGCCAGCAGCTCCGAGGACACTATAGAGACCCAGTACTTC
j_gene: TRBJ2-7; d_gene: -; v_gene: TRBV4-2; abundance: few; CDR3aa: CASSQDGAGASREQYF; CDR3nt: TGTGCCAGCAGCCAAGACGGTGCAGGGGCCTCTCGGGAGCAGTACTTC
j_gene: TRBJ1-2; d_gene: TRBD1; v_gene: TRBV6-5; abundance: -; CDR3aa: CASSYQPGGGLFYGYTF; CDR3nt: TGTGCCAGCAGTTACCAGCCAGGGGGCGGTTTGTTCTATGGCTACACCTTC
j_gene: TRBJ1-4; d_gene: TRBD1; v_gene: TRBV5-1; abundance: -; CDR3aa: CASSLFRRTGDEKLFF; CDR3nt: TGCGCCAGCAGCTTGTTCCGTCGGACAGGGGATGAAAAACTGTTTTTT
j_gene: TRBJ1-2; d_gene: -; v_gene: TRBV12-3/TRBV12-4; abundance: -; CDR3aa: CASRDSASRYGYTF; CDR3nt: TGTGCCAGCAGAGACAGTGCCTCCCGCTATGGCTACACCTTC
j_gene: TRBJ2-3; d_gene: TRBD2; v_gene: TRBV20-1; abundance: few; CDR3aa: CSARVAGGPTKDTQYF; CDR3nt: TGCAGTGCTAGAGTAGCGGGGGGCCCCACAAAAGATACGCAGTATTTT
j_gene: TRBJ2-5; d_gene: TRBD1; v_gene: TRBV12-3/TRBV12-4; abundance: few; CDR3aa: CASSLGTGPETQYF; CDR3nt: TGTGCCAGCAGTTTAGGGACAGGGCCAGAGACCCAGTACTTC
j_gene: TRBJ2-7; d_gene: -; v_gene: TRBV18; abundance: many; CDR3aa: CASSPGNSENEQYF; CDR3nt: TGTGCCAGCTCACCAGGAAACTCAGAAAACGAGCAGTACTTC
j_gene: TRBJ2-3; d_gene: -; v_gene: TRBV20-1; abundance: -; CDR3aa: CSASRGSAGTDTQYF; CDR3nt: TGCAGTGCTAGCCGGGGGTCAGCAGGCACGGATACGCAGTATTTT
j_gene: TRBJ2-7; d_gene: TRBD1; v_gene: TRBV2; abundance: -; CDR3aa: CATSGTGAYEQYF; CDR3nt: TGTGCCACTTCGGGGACAGGGGCCTACGAGCAGTACTTC
j_gene: TRBJ2-6; d_gene: -; v_gene: TRBV5-1; abundance: -; CDR3aa: CASSLGGPNVLTF; CDR3nt: TGCGCCAGCAGCTTGGGAGGGCCGAACGTCCTGACTTTC
j_gene: TRBJ1-1; d_gene: -; v_gene: TRBV29-1; abundance: -; CDR3aa: CSVRIGGNTEAFF; CDR3nt: TGCAGCGTGCGGATTGGAGGGAACACTGAAGCTTTCTTT
j_gene: TRBJ2-1; d_gene: TRBD2; v_gene: TRBV4-3; abundance: -; CDR3aa: CASSLGLAGQDIYNERFF; CDR3nt: TGCGCCAGCAGCCTCGGACTAGCGGGGCAGGATATATACAATGAGCGGTTCTTC
j_gene: TRBJ2-3; d_gene: -; v_gene: TRBV5-5; abundance: -; CDR3aa: CASSLAAAARSTQYF; CDR3nt: TGTGCCAGCAGCTTGGCCGCGGCCGCTCGGTCTACGCAGTATTTT
j_gene: TRBJ2-7; d_gene: -; v_gene: TRBV4-3; abundance: -; CDR3aa: CASSQDTGSEQYF; CDR3nt: TGCGCCAGCAGCCAAGATACGGGATCCGAGCAGTACTTC
j_gene: TRBJ1-1; d_gene: -; v_gene: TRBV7-4; abundance: -; CDR3aa: CASSSERNFVEAFF; CDR3nt: TGTGCCAGCAGCTCAGAGAGGAATTTTGTTGAAGCTTTCTTT
j_gene: TRBJ2-1; d_gene: TRBD2; v_gene: TRBV10-3; abundance: -; CDR3aa: CAISERLAGNNEQFF; CDR3nt: TGTGCCATCAGTGAGCGACTAGCGGGGAACAATGAGCAGTTCTTC
j_gene: TRBJ2-3; d_gene: TRBD1; v_gene: TRBV9; abundance: few; CDR3aa: CASSVDRGNTQYF; CDR3nt: TGTGCCAGCAGCGTAGACAGGGGGAATACGCAGTATTTT
j_gene: TRBJ1-2; d_gene: -; v_gene: TRBV20-1; abundance: few; CDR3aa: CSAAPGYGYTF; CDR3nt: TGCAGCGCAGCGCCCGGGTACGGCTACACCTTC
j_gene: TRBJ2-1; d_gene: TRBD2; v_gene: TRBV2; abundance: -; CDR3aa: CASSHPGTSLNEQFF; CDR3nt: TGTGCCAGCAGCCATCCCGGGACTAGTTTAAATGAGCAGTTCTTC
j_gene: TRBJ2-1; d_gene: -; v_gene: TRBV7-9; abundance: few; CDR3aa: CASSLSLSGPYNEQFF; CDR3nt: TGTGCCAGCAGCTTATCGTTGTCGGGGCCCTACAATGAGCAGTTCTTC
j_gene: TRBJ2-7; d_gene: -; v_gene: TRBV4-1; abundance: once; CDR3aa: CASSQGSGRATYEQYF; CDR3nt: TGCGCCAGCAGCCAAGGATCGGGGAGAGCCACCTACGAGCAGTACTTC
j_gene: TRBJ2-7; d_gene: -; v_gene: TRBV10-3; abundance: few; CDR3aa: CAIGKIYSAYEQYF; CDR3nt: TGTGCCATCGGAAAGATCTATTCGGCCTACGAGCAGTACTTC
j_gene: TRBJ1-6; d_gene: -; v_gene: TRBV12-3/TRBV12-4; abundance: -; CDR3aa: CASSLRGSDSPLHF; CDR3nt: TGTGCCAGCAGTTTACGGGGGTCGGATTCACCCCTCCACTTT
j_gene: TRBJ2-7; d_gene: TRBD2; v_gene: TRBV6-5; abundance: -; CDR3aa: CAGSYLGGASGETEFYEQYF; CDR3nt: TGTGCCGGCAGTTATCTTGGCGGGGCTAGCGGTGAGACAGAATTTTACGAGCAGTACTTC
j_gene: TRBJ1-5; d_gene: -; v_gene: TRBV29-1; abundance: few; CDR3aa: CSVDTADRATYSNQPQHF; CDR3nt: TGCAGCGTCGACACGGCAGATCGGGCGACGTATAGCAATCAGCCCCAGCATTTT
j_gene: TRBJ2-7; d_gene: TRBD1; v_gene: TRBV7-2; abundance: -; CDR3aa: CASSLVGQGRPYEQYF; CDR3nt: TGTGCCAGCAGCTTAGTGGGACAGGGGAGACCCTACGAGCAGTACTTC
j_gene: TRBJ2-1; d_gene: TRBD2; v_gene: TRBV20-1; abundance: -; CDR3aa: CSAQTSGVYNEQFF; CDR3nt: TGCAGTGCCCAGACTAGCGGGGTCTACAATGAGCAGTTCTTC
j_gene: TRBJ2-4; d_gene: -; v_gene: TRBV4-1; abundance: many; CDR3aa: CASSYLVRADKNIQYF; CDR3nt: TGCGCCAGCAGCTACCTAGTACGCGCGGACAAAAACATTCAGTACTTC
j_gene: TRBJ1-2; d_gene: TRBD1; v_gene: TRBV7-8; abundance: few; CDR3aa: CASSSHLNRGFFGGYTF; CDR3nt: TGTGCCAGCAGCTCCCATCTAAACAGGGGATTTTTTGGGGGCTACACCTTC
j_gene: TRBJ2-1; d_gene: -; v_gene: TRBV5-1; abundance: once; CDR3aa: CASSYNHNEQFF; CDR3nt: TGCGCCAGCAGCTATAACCACAATGAGCAGTTCTTC
j_gene: TRBJ1-2; d_gene: TRBD1; v_gene: TRBV20-1; abundance: -; CDR3aa: CSARKGAEGYTF; CDR3nt: TGCAGTGCTAGGAAGGGGGCAGAGGGCTACACCTTC
j_gene: TRBJ1-5; d_gene: -; v_gene: TRBV15; abundance: few; CDR3aa: CATSLGGRINQPQHF; CDR3nt: TGTGCCACCAGCCTCGGAGGGCGGATCAATCAGCCCCAGCATTTT
j_gene: TRBJ2-1; d_gene: -; v_gene: TRBV12-3/TRBV12-4; abundance: few; CDR3aa: CASSLGGAKDNEQFF; CDR3nt: TGTGCCAGCAGTTTGGGGGGGGCCAAAGACAATGAGCAGTTCTTC
j_gene: TRBJ2-7; d_gene: -; v_gene: TRBV5-1; abundance: -; CDR3aa: CASSLSGPNYEQYF; CDR3nt: TGCGCCAGCAGCTTGTCAGGACCGAACTACGAGCAGTACTTC
j_gene: TRBJ2-1; d_gene: -; v_gene: TRBV3-1; abundance: -; CDR3aa: CASSSRGYYNEQFF; CDR3nt: TGTGCCAGCAGCTCGAGAGGTTATTACAATGAGCAGTTCTTC
j_gene: TRBJ2-7; d_gene: -; v_gene: TRBV10-3; abundance: few; CDR3aa: CAALPSAGPYEQYF; CDR3nt: TGTGCCGCTCTCCCGTCCGCGGGACCCTACGAGCAGTACTTC
j_gene: TRBJ1-4; d_gene: TRBD1; v_gene: TRBV5-1; abundance: -; CDR3aa: CASSPGQVATNERLFF; CDR3nt: TGCGCCAGCAGCCCGGGACAGGTTGCAACTAATGAAAGACTGTTTTTT
j_gene: TRBJ2-4; d_gene: TRBD1; v_gene: TRBV6-6; abundance: few; CDR3aa: CASRPMGQGAKNIQYF; CDR3nt: TGTGCCAGCAGACCTATGGGACAGGGGGCCAAAAACATTCAGTACTTC
j_gene: TRBJ2-7; d_gene: -; v_gene: TRBV5-1; abundance: -; CDR3aa: CASSLLTSQNYEQYF; CDR3nt: TGCGCCAGCAGCTTGCTCACCAGCCAGAACTACGAGCAGTACTTC
j_gene: TRBJ2-1; d_gene: -; v_gene: TRBV28; abundance: -; CDR3aa: CASSLGLRGVSYNEQFF; CDR3nt: TGTGCCAGCAGTTTAGGCCTCCGAGGGGTCTCCTACAATGAGCAGTTCTTC
j_gene: TRBJ1-5; d_gene: -; v_gene: TRBV7-9; abundance: -; CDR3aa: CASSHADSYNQPQHF; CDR3nt: TGTGCCAGCAGCCATGCTGACAGTTACAATCAGCCCCAGCATTTT
j_gene: TRBJ2-1; d_gene: -; v_gene: TRBV6-6; abundance: few; CDR3aa: CASSYGGDLYNEQFF; CDR3nt: TGTGCCAGCAGTTACGGCGGGGACTTATACAATGAGCAGTTCTTC